The present TCR beta chain was sequenced within a study of T cell repertoires in cytomegalovirus infection. Whole-study context: Epitope selection comprised recently identified HLA-C-restricted CMV epitopes and well-studied HLA-B-restricted CMV epitopes. CMV infection and matching HLA type were both indicated by public TCR beta signatures. Overall study results and limits: Adding up the frequency of public TCR beta families identified people who carried CMV plus the relevant HLA. The study found HLA-C-restricted CMV-specific TCR beta clonotypes dominating the ex vivo response.

Between the trimmed V and J ends, which lost 7 bases and 6 bases, there was a span of 19 bases. The CDR3 covers 15 residues. CDR1 is SEHNR and CDR2 is FQNEAQ in the germline V gene (reference sequence). As concerns this clonotype: Its target is unknown.

One entry per CDR3 protein, called by TCRdb with MiXCR from the reads. The sample has around 300,000 distinct CDR3 sequences; approximately 22% are singletons. The gene calls are TRBV7-9 and TRBJ2-1, with D tentatively TRBD1 or TRBD2 (5 bases each). This specimen was cultured PBMCs, taken from culture after CMV antigen stimulation. The sequence was collected from a human donor in good health (CMV status not recorded). Some clones in this sample may be carry-over from other donors' samples. The CDR3 here is CASNPAVGGSNEQFF. The DNA for the CDR3 is TGTGCCAGCAACCCAGCGGTTGGGGGTAGCAATGAGCAGTTCTTC.